Described below is a single T cell receptor beta chain sequence and its context. Its antigen remains unidentified. The germline V gene encodes CDR1 SGHTA and CDR2 FQGTGA. The junction had 8 bases not matched to a gene; V was cut back by 5 bases and J by 6 bases. The CDR3 loop spans 14 amino acids. Viral peptide pool expansion of antigen-specific CD4+ T cells preceded sequencing in the ViraFEST assay. Cells that had been cultured for ten to eleven days were the source of isolated CD4+ T cells. The study found no prior SARS-CoV-2 infection in the vaccine recipients, who tested negative for nucleocapsid antibodies. IL-2 medium was substituted for half the medium on days 3 and 7. Sequencing was performed with immunoSEQ multiplex PCR; in TCRdb, only in-frame clones are kept and a portion is missing. Of tens of thousands of clones listed, 65% to 80% are singletons. The source of the sample is a study of vaccination effects on CD4 cells after COVID-19. Notes on the study in general: Late in the post-vaccination period, infection-induced and vaccine-induced clones underwent marked clonal contraction. Healthy vaccinees' vaccine-induced clones included only 1 of 255 cross-reacting with common cold coronaviruses.

The chain links TRBV7-3 to TRBJ2-3; 7 positions agree with TRBD2. The sequence was obtained from a human donor who received a COVID-19 vaccine. The specimen was CD4+ T cells from PBMCs cultured with HCoV-NL63 spike peptides, collected before COVID-19 vaccination. This chain's CDR3 is CASSRWGGGDTQYF. The CDR3 coding sequence is TGTGCCAGCAGCCGATGGGGGGGTGGGGATACGCAGTATTTT.